One and the same sample provided the 25 T cell receptor beta chains below, sequenced in a study of shared clonotypes between healthy human individuals. The table came from immunoSEQ multiplex PCR; TCRdb's copy has only in-frame clones and leaves some out. The repertoire holds under 750,000 clones, with around 70% as singletons. The sequenced material came from memory CD4+ T cells sorted from blood. Subset specified: CD45RA-negative fraction. These receptors were collected from a woman under 40 in good health.

This clone showed up just once. V usage is TRBV10-2 and J usage is TRBJ2-5; 11 nucleotides match TRBD2. V trimming: 3 bases; J trimming: 5 bases; junction bases outside the gene matches: 5. The CDR3 runs to 15 residues. Per the germline V gene, CDR1 is WSHSY and CDR2 is SAAADI. DNA for the CDR3: TGCGCCAGCAGTGAACTAGCGGGAGTAGGGGAGACCCAGTACTTC. This encodes CASSELAGVGETQYF.

The CDR3 reads CASSDLGDQSYGYTF. The CDR3 coding sequence is TGTGCCAGCAGTGATCTCGGCGATCAGAGTTATGGCTACACCTTC. The gene calls are TRBV6-1 and TRBJ1-2; D gene ambiguous. V lost 3 bases to trimming and J lost 5 bases, with 16 bases between them. Germline V gene lookup returns CDR1 MNHNS and CDR2 SASEGT. The CDR3 spans 15 residues.

The chain combines TRBV30 with TRBJ2-1, with 11 bases matching TRBD2. From germline, CDR1 is GTSNPN and CDR2 SVGIG (reference sequence). V dropped 4 bases and J dropped 6; count of bases not matched to a gene: 2. This CDR3 is 13 amino acids long. The CDR3 region has the DNA TGTGCCTGGATGCTAGCGGGAGGCAATGAGCAGTTCTTC. Amino acid sequence: CAWMLAGGNEQFF.

This clone showed up just a few times. V is TRBV11-2 and J is TRBJ2-5, with 7 bases fitting TRBD2. J was trimmed by 4 bases and V by 3 bases; bases with no gene match: 5. In germline, CDR1 is SGHAT, CDR2 FQNNGV. The CDR3 length is 14 residues. The CDR3 nucleotides are TGTGCCAGCAGCTTTGTAACGGGAGGAGAGACCCAGTACTTC. It codes for CASSFVTGGETQYF.

The rearrangement uses TRBV7-2 and TRBJ2-1; weak D call: TRBD2 (5 bases). V was clipped by 4 bases and J by 10 bases, with 17 bases between them. Per germline, CDR1 SGHTA and CDR2 FQGNSA. This CDR3 region has 14 residues. CDR3 sequence (DNA): TGTGCCAGCAGCTCGTGGACTGTCGTGGGAGAGCAGTTCTTC. Translation: CASSSWTVVGEQFF.

As for this clone: The same CDR3 is also encoded by other DNA sequences in this sample. The chain uses TRBV19 and TRBJ1-2; D gene ambiguous. The germline gives CDR1 LNHDA, CDR2 SQIVND (reference sequence). The length of the CDR3 is 12 residues. The V and J ends lost 3 bases and 4 bases respectively, with 6 bases between them. This CDR3 reads CASSIYSYGYTF. The CDR3 nucleotides read TGTGCCAGTAGTATCTACTCCTATGGCTACACCTTC.

The chain uses TRBV5-1 and TRBJ1-2; TRBD1 might be the D (6 bases). Trimming took 3 bases from V and 7 from J, leaving 16 bases between them. The germline CDR1 and CDR2 sequences are SGHRS and YFSETQ. The CDR3 contains 14 residues. CDR3 region: CASSSTGWDGGYTF. The CDR3 DNA sequence: TGCGCCAGCAGCTCAACAGGGTGGGACGGTGGCTACACCTTC.

The chain has TRBV4-2 and TRBJ2-6; TRBD1 matches at 8 bases. The CDR3 is 17 amino acids. V lost 4 bases to trimming and J lost 1 base; unmatched junction nucleotides: 6. CDR1 and CDR2 (germline): LGHNA, YNFKEQ. The CDR3 DNA follows: TGTGCCAGCAGCCCCGACAGGGGATCTTCTGGGGCCAACGTCCTGACTTTC. Translated: CASSPDRGSSGANVLTF.

The chain recombines TRBV5-1 with TRBJ1-1; 9 bases align to TRBD1. Losses at the gene ends were 0 bases for V and 8 bases for J; bases not matched to a gene: 8. The CDR3 loop spans 15 amino acids. CDR1 SGHRS and CDR2 YFSETQ come from the germline V gene. Here the CDR3 reads CASSLGDRDFFEAFF. The DNA for the CDR3 is TGCGCCAGCAGCTTGGGGGACAGGGACTTTTTCGAAGCTTTCTTT. The full variable domain, with the rest looked up from reference TRBV5-1 and TRBJ1-1, is KAGVTQTPRYLIKTRGQQVTLSCSPISGHRSVSWYQQTPGQGLQFLFEYFSETQRNKGNFPGRFSGRQFSNSRSEMNVSTLELGDSALYLCASSLGDRDFFEAFFGQGTRLTVV.

This rearrangement joins TRBV5-5 to TRBJ2-5, with TRBD2 matching over 13 bases. This CDR3 is 15 amino acids long. V was clipped by 6 bases and J by 6 bases; unmatched bases: 8. Germline V gene data show CDR1 as SGHKS and CDR2 as YYEKEE (reference sequence). CDR3 coding DNA: TGTGCCAGCACCAAAGGACTAGCGGGAGCCAAGACCCAGTACTTC. It translates to CASTKGLAGAKTQYF.

The V and J genes are TRBV9 and TRBJ2-5; 7 nucleotides line up with TRBD2. Germline assignment: CDR1 SGDLS and CDR2 YYNGEE. V was clipped by 4 bases and J by 5 bases; unmatched bases: 8. This CDR3 is 14 amino acids long. CDR3 DNA: TGTGCCAGCAGCTCCCGCCCCGGGGGGGAGACCCAGTACTTC. Protein: CASSSRPGGETQYF.

The rearrangement links TRBV10-3 to TRBJ2-5, with 9 bases lining up with TRBD2. This CDR3 has 16 amino acids. V lost 3 bases, J lost 5 bases, and 10 bases stayed unmatched. From germline, CDR1 is ENHRY and CDR2 SYGVKD. Here the CDR3 DNA reads TGTGCCATCAGTGACGGACTAGCGTTGGGCGCGGAGACCCAGTACTTC. Translation: CAISDGLALGAETQYF.

The CDR3 region has the DNA TGTGCCAGCTCACCACAAGAACCAGGGTACAATGAGCAGTTCTTC. It specifies CASSPQEPGYNEQFF. The rearrangement joins TRBV18 to TRBJ2-1, with a tentative D call TRBD1 (5 bases). V lost 1 base and J 4 bases, leaving 11 bases between the germline ends. This CDR3 is 15 amino acids long. CDR1 is KGHSH and CDR2 is LQKENI in the germline V gene.

Comments on this clone: The sample carries other DNA sequences with the same CDR3. The rearrangement joins TRBV5-1 to TRBJ2-2; 9 nucleotides align to TRBD1. There are 15 residues in the CDR3. Losses at the gene ends were 4 bases for V and 6 bases for J; bases not matched to a gene: 7. Germline lookup yields CDR1 SGHRS and CDR2 YFSETQ. CDR3 residues: CASSPGDRDSGELFF. In nucleotides, the CDR3 is TGCGCCAGCAGCCCCGGGGACAGGGATTCCGGGGAGCTGTTTTTT.

The chain recombines TRBV9 with TRBJ2-3; D tentatively reads TRBD1 or TRBD2 (5 bases each). The germline V gene encodes CDR1 SGDLS and CDR2 YYNGEE. The CDR3 runs 13 residues. Trimming shortened V by 2 bases and J by 6 bases, and 10 bases separated the two germline ends. The CDR3 DNA follows: TGTGCCAGCAGCGTTCCCGGGGCGGATACGCAGTATTTT. Its protein is CASSVPGADTQYF.

The V gene is TRBV19, the J gene TRBJ2-2; tentatively, D is TRBD1 or TRBD2 (6 bases each). There are 15 residues in the CDR3. Germline V gene data show CDR1 as LNHDA and CDR2 as SQIVND (reference sequence). Deletions cut 3 bases from V and 7 bases from J, with 15 bases between. DNA of the CDR3: TGTGCCAGTAGTATGGTTTTTGGAGGGGGCGGGGAGCTGTTTTTT. This codes for CASSMVFGGGGELFF.

The sample holds many counts of this clone. The V call is TRBV18, the J call TRBJ2-3; D is ambiguous. The germline V gene has CDR1 KGHSH and CDR2 LQKENI. This CDR3 is 16 amino acids long. Between the trimmed V and J ends, which lost 3 bases and 3 bases, there was a span of 16 bases. The CDR3 coding sequence is TGTGCCAGCTCACCGGGTCAATATGGTGGGACAGATACGCAGTATTTT. It encodes CASSPGQYGGTDTQYF.

This chain connects TRBV6-5 to TRBJ2-7; 11 bases line up with TRBD2. CDR1 is MNHEY and CDR2 is SVGAGI in the germline V gene. Germline trimming cut 0 bases from V and 4 bases from J; bases unmatched to any gene: 2. This CDR3 has 15 amino acids. For the CDR3, the DNA is TGTGCCAGCAGTTACTCGACTAGCGGGGTTTACGAGCAGTACTTC. It yields the protein CASSYSTSGVYEQYF.

This chain uses TRBV27 with TRBJ2-3; tentatively, D is TRBD2 (6 bases). Germline CDR1 and CDR2: MNHEY and SMNVEV (reference sequence). Trimming stripped 3 bases from V and 0 bases from J, with 10 bases between. The CDR3 runs to 15 residues. The CDR3 DNA is TGTGCCAGCAGTTTGTTTGGGAGGAGCACAGATACGCAGTATTTT. Amino acids: CASSLFGRSTDTQYF.

The chain uses TRBV6-6 and TRBJ1-5, with D uncertain. CDR1 and CDR2 from the germline V gene are MNHNY and SVGAGI (reference sequence). V lost 5 bases and J 2 bases, leaving 16 bases between the germline ends. This CDR3 spans 16 amino acids. The CDR3 is CASSLFGQSRNQPQHF. DNA of the CDR3: TGTGCCAGCAGTCTGTTCGGCCAGAGCCGCAATCAGCCCCAGCATTTT.

This clone was counted a few times. The chain couples TRBV5-5 to TRBJ2-7, with 11 nucleotides matching TRBD2. CDR1 is SGHKS and CDR2 is YYEKEE in the germline V gene (reference sequence). V gave up 2 bases and J gave up 1 base; unmatched junction bases: 8. The CDR3 runs to 17 residues. The CDR3 DNA reads TGTGCCAGCAGCTTCGGTAGCGGGAGGGTTGCATCCTACGAGCAGTACTTC. Its protein is CASSFGSGRVASYEQYF.

The V call is TRBV10-3, the J call TRBJ2-3; D is unresolved. The CDR3 extends over 13 amino acids. V lost 8 bases and J lost 2, with 11 bases in between. In germline, CDR1 is ENHRY, CDR2 SYGVKD. In DNA form, the CDR3 reads TGTGCCATCGCCGAACGCCTCACAGATACGCAGTATTTT. It specifies CAIAERLTDTQYF.

On this clone itself: Other nucleotide sequences from this sample produce the same CDR3. The CDR3 region has the DNA TGTGCCAGCAGCTTAGGAGGCTCCTATGGCTACACCTTC. Translating it yields CASSLGGSYGYTF. This chain links TRBV7-9 with TRBJ1-2; D is unclear. V shed 1 base and J shed 4 bases, with 7 bases lying between them. The CDR3 covers 13 residues. Germline lookup yields CDR1 SEHNR and CDR2 FQNEAQ (reference sequence).

The V call is TRBV7-2, the J call TRBJ2-4; D gene ambiguous. The germline V and J ends were trimmed by 5 bases and 0 bases, with 14 bases remaining between them. The CDR3 spans 16 residues. Germline loops: CDR1 SGHTA, CDR2 FQGNSA. In DNA form, the CDR3 reads TGTGCCAGCAGCACCTCGGCGTTGGTAGCCAAAAACATTCAGTACTTC. Residues: CASSTSALVAKNIQYF.

The chain employs TRBV2 and TRBJ1-1; unclear D gene. V was trimmed by 7 bases and J by 10 bases, leaving 19 bases between them. Germline V gene sequence: CDR1 SNHLY, CDR2 FYNNEI. The length of the CDR3 is 13 residues. The CDR3 DNA sequence: TGTGCCAGCAATGAGGACGCCGGCCTGTCAGCTTTCTTT. Translated, it gives CASNEDAGLSAFF.